This record covers a single TCR beta chain. Germline CDR1 reads KGHDR; CDR2 reads SFDVKD. The CDR3 sequence is 12 residues long. Trimming shortened V by 2 bases and J by 7 bases, and 7 bases separated the two germline ends. The sample comes from a study of blood T cell repertoires in COVID-19. For the study at large: The United States, Italy and Spain supplied acute and convalescent COVID-19 samples. Sources were T cells, B-cell-depleted T cells, or PBMCs; the material itself was cDNA or gDNA.

Original methodology: Amplified reference gene primers provided the basis for estimating nucleated cell counts. The data were produced by immunoSEQ multiplex PCR, yet TCRdb's version contains in-frame clones alone and is incomplete. The V and J calls and clone size were taken over from that table, and D and trimming were inferred from the DNA. The table has about 140,000 clones, about 80% seen once. The genes are TRBV24-1 and TRBJ1-2, with D uncertain. The sequence came from an older woman with acute or convalescent COVID-19. Sequences were obtained from peripheral blood. The CDR3 loop reads CATSDSQIGYTF. The CDR3 DNA reads as TGTGCCACCAGTGATTCCCAGATTGGCTACACCTTC.